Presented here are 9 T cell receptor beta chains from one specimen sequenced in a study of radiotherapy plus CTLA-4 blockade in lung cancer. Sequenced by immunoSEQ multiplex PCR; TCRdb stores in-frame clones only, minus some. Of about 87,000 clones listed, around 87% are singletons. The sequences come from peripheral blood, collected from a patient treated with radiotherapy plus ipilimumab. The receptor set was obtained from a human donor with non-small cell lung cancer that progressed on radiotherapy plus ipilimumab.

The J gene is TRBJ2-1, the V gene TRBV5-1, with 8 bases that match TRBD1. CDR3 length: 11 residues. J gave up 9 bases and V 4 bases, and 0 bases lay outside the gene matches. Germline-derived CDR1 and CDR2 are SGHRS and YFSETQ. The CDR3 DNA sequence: TGCGCCAGCAGCGGACAGGGTGAGCAGTTCTTC. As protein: CASSGQGEQFF.

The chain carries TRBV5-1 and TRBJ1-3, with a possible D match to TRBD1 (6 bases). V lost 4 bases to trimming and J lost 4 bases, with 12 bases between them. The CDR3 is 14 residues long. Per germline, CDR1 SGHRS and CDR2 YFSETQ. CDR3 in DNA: TGCGCCAGCAGCGAACAGGGCGGAGGAAACACCATATATTTT. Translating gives CASSEQGGGNTIYF. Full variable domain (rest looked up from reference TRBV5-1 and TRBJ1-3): KAGVTQTPRYLIKTRGQQVTLSCSPISGHRSVSWYQQTPGQGLQFLFEYFSETQRNKGNFPGRFSGRQFSNSRSEMNVSTLELGDSALYLCASSEQGGGNTIYFGEGSWLTVV.

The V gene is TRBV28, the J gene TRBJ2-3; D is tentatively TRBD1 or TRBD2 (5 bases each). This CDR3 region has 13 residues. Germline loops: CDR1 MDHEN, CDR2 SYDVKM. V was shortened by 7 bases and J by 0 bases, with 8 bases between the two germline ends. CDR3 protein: CASIRDSTDTQYF. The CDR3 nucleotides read TGTGCCAGCATCCGGGACAGCACAGATACGCAGTATTTT.

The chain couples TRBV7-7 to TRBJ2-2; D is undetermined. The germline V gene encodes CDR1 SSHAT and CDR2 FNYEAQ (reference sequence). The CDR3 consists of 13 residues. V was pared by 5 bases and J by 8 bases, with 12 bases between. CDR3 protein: CASSPPGGGELFF. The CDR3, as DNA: TGTGCCAGCAGCCCCCCTGGTGGGGGGGAGCTGTTTTTT.

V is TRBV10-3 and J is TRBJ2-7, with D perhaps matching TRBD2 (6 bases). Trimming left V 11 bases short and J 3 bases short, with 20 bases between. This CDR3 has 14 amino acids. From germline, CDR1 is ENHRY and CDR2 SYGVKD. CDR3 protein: CAVRSRDFDYEQYF. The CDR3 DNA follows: TGTGCCGTCCGAAGCCGGGACTTCGACTACGAGCAGTACTTC.

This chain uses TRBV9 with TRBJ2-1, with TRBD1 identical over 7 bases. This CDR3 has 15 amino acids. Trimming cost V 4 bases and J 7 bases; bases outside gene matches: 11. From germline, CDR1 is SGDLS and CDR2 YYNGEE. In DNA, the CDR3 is TGTGCCAGCAGCCTAGGGGGCTACCCCGGGAATGAGCAGTTCTTC. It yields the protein CASSLGGYPGNEQFF.

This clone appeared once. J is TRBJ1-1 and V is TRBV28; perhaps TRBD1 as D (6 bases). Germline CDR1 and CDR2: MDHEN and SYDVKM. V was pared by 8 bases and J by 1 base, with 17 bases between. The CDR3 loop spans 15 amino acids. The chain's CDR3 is CASLTKGHQNTEAFF. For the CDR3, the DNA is TGTGCCAGCCTGACGAAGGGACACCAGAACACTGAAGCTTTCTTT.

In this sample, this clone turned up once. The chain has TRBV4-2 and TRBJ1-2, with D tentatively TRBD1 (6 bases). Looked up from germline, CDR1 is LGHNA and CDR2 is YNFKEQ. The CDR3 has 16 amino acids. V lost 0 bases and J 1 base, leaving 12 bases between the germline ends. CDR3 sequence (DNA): TGTGCCAGCAGCCAAGATCAGGGGTCCAATAACTATGGCTACACCTTC. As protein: CASSQDQGSNNYGYTF.

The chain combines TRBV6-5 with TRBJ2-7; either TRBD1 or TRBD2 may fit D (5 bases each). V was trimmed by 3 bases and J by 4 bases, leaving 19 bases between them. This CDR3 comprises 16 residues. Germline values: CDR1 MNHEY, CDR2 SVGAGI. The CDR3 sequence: CASSYNSVGTGYEQYF. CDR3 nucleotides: TGTGCCAGCAGTTATAACTCCGTAGGGACGGGATACGAGCAGTACTTC.